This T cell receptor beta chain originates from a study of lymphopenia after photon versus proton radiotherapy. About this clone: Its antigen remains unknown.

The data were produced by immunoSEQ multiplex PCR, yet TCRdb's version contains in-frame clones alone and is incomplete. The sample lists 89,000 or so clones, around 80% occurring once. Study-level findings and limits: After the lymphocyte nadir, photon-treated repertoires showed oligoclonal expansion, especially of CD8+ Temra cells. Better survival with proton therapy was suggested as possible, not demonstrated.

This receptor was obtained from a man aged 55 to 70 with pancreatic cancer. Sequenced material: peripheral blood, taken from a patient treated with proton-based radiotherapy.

CDR3 sequence: CASSYSTSGTDEQYF. CDR3 in DNA: TGTGCCAGCAGTTACTCCACTAGCGGGACAGACGAGCAGTACTTC. This chain joins TRBV6-5 and TRBJ2-7; 10 bases line up with TRBD2. Germline V gene data show CDR1 as MNHEY and CDR2 as SVGAGI. The CDR3 contains 15 residues. J was trimmed by 5 bases and V by 0 bases; bases with no gene match: 4.